The 9 T cell receptor beta chains reported below all come from one sample, sequenced in a study of beta chain features in type 1 diabetes. The whole isolated RNA underwent reverse transcription, so sequencing captured expressed TCRB transcripts. Libraries were prepared by immunoSEQ multiplex PCR; TCRdb keeps only in-frame clonotypes and omits some of them. The table records 250,000 or so clones, roughly 30% of them present only once. The sample taken for sequencing was central memory CD4+ T cells from blood. These receptors were obtained from a man aged 30 to 45 in good health.

The J gene is TRBJ2-5, the V gene TRBV5-1, with 9 bases lining up with TRBD1. Germline V gene sequence: CDR1 SGHRS, CDR2 YFSETQ. V lost 4 bases to trimming and J lost 5 bases; unmatched junction nucleotides: 6. CDR3 size: 14 residues. The CDR3 spells CASSPTGGGETQYF. CDR3 sequence (DNA): TGCGCCAGCAGCCCGACAGGGGGTGGGGAGACCCAGTACTTC.

V usage is TRBV5-1 and J usage is TRBJ1-2, with TRBD1 as a possible D gene (5 bases). The germline V gene encodes CDR1 SGHRS and CDR2 YFSETQ. This CDR3 spans 13 amino acids. V lost 0 bases and J 8 bases, leaving 11 bases between the germline ends. CDR3: CASSLEGVLGYTF. CDR3 nucleotides: TGCGCCAGCAGCTTGGAAGGGGTACTCGGCTACACCTTC.

The chain couples TRBV11-3 to TRBJ2-1, with 9 positions matching TRBD2. This CDR3 region has 15 residues. The ends lost 1 base at V and 5 bases at J; junction bases unmatched: 3. Germline V CDR1 and CDR2: SGHNT, YENEEA. CDR3 nucleotide sequence: TGTGCCAGCAGCTTAGCTAGCGGGAAGAACAATGAGCAGTTCTTC. The encoded protein is CASSLASGKNNEQFF.

Ten or more counts support this clone. V is TRBV19 and J is TRBJ2-3, with D unclear. Germline V lookup: CDR1 LNHDA, CDR2 SQIVND (reference sequence). The CDR3 loop spans 17 amino acids. V gave up 1 base and J gave up 0 bases, with 14 bases separating them. In DNA form, the CDR3 reads TGTGCCAGTAGTATAGCGTCGCTGCTTAGTAGCACAGATACGCAGTATTTT. Amino acids: CASSIASLLSSTDTQYF. Looking up the rest from reference TRBV19 and TRBJ2-3 gives the full variable domain: DGGITQSPKYLFRKEGQNVTLSCEQNLNHDAMYWYRQDPGQGLRLIYYSQIVNDFQKGDIAEGYSVSREKKESFPLTVTSAQKNPTAFYLCASSIASLLSSTDTQYFGPGTRLTVL.

This clone occurred a few times. The rearrangement joins TRBV30 to TRBJ2-1; the D is unclear. Germline CDR1 and CDR2: GTSNPN and SVGIG (reference sequence). The CDR3 has 14 residues. Between the trimmed V and J ends, which lost 0 bases and 5 bases, there was a span of 11 bases. Written as DNA, the CDR3 is TGTGCCTGGAGTGTTTCTTGGCAAAACAATGAGCAGTTCTTC. Translated: CAWSVSWQNNEQFF.

There are a few counts of this clone. The chain joins TRBV29-1 to TRBJ1-1; TRBD1 is a possible D gene (5 bases). The germline V gene encodes CDR1 SQVTM and CDR2 ANQGSEA. V lost 0 bases, J lost 7 bases, and 12 bases lay in between. The CDR3 covers 13 residues. The CDR3 spells CSVEDQRGGEAFF. CDR3 DNA: TGCAGCGTTGAAGATCAGCGCGGGGGTGAAGCTTTCTTT.

This sequence joins TRBV30 and TRBJ1-3; the D gene is possibly TRBD1 (6 bases). Germline values: CDR1 GTSNPN, CDR2 SVGIG (reference sequence). Deletions cut 1 base from V and 0 bases from J, with 7 bases between. CDR3 size: 14 residues. The CDR3 nucleotides are TGTGCCTGGAGTGCAGGGGCCTCTGGAAACACCATATATTTT. Translating it yields CAWSAGASGNTIYF.

V and J are TRBV30 and TRBJ1-5; possible D gene TRBD1, 6 bases. With 3 bases removed from V and 7 bases from J, the gap between germline ends came to 16 bases. The CDR3 consists of 14 residues. Per germline, CDR1 GTSNPN and CDR2 SVGIG (reference sequence). The CDR3 region is CAWSDLKQGQPQHF. For the CDR3, the DNA is TGTGCCTGGAGCGACTTAAAACAGGGCCAGCCCCAGCATTTT.

In its sample, this clone was seen a few times. This rearrangement joins TRBV5-4 to TRBJ2-1; 8 nucleotides align to TRBD2. Germline assignment: CDR1 SGHNT and CDR2 YYREEE (reference sequence). J gave up 8 bases and V 4 bases, and 17 bases lay outside the gene matches. The CDR3 spans 17 residues. DNA for the CDR3: TGTGCCAGCAGCCCTTCAAGCGGGAGAGTTACCACGGATGAGCAGTTCTTC. It codes for CASSPSSGRVTTDEQFF.